This T cell receptor beta chain derives from a study of blood T cell repertoires in COVID-19. Study as a whole: Some COVID-19 samples were acute and others convalescent; all came from the United States, Italy and Spain. T cells, B-cell-depleted T cells, or PBMCs supplied cDNA or gDNA.

Assay: immunoSEQ multiplex PCR; the TCRdb copy retains only in-frame clones and omits some. The sample lists about 190,000 clones; around 80% were seen once. This TCR came from a woman aged 45-65 years with acute or convalescent COVID-19. The sample taken for sequencing was peripheral blood.

CDR3 protein: CASGPAGSYEQYF. The CDR3 bases are TGTGCTAGTGGTCCAGCGGGTTCCTACGAGCAGTACTTC. The genes are TRBV12-5 and TRBJ2-7; D perhaps matches TRBD2 (6 bases). The V gene's germline CDR1 is LGHNT and CDR2 FRNRAP. The CDR3 extends over 13 amino acids. Trimming removed 5 bases from V and 1 base from J, with 9 bases in between.